This T cell receptor (beta chain) was sequenced during a study of regulatory T cells in long-lasting Graves disease. Looking at the study overall: Positive TSH receptor antibodies alongside over 5 years of antithyroid drugs were what marked Graves' disease as persistent. Notes on the study in general: The study found TRBV28, TRBJ1-2 and TRBJ2-5 favored in persistent disease.

The CDR3 runs to 16 residues. V lost 0 bases and J 2 bases, leaving 14 bases between the germline ends. CDR1 is MNHEY, CDR2 SVGEGT, per germline. The authors built TCR beta libraries using iRepertoire HTBI primers and Arm-PCR of CDR3 regions. Each CDR3 protein is one row after TCRdb ran MiXCR on the multiplex PCR reads. This table has roughly 360,000 distinct CDR3 sequences, around 23% appearing once. The sample's time point: persistent/refractory GD, antithyroid drugs over 5 years with positive TRAb. PBMC RNA was the source of the TCR library. This clonotype occurred many times. Its target is not known.

The TCR sequence derives from a woman between 35 and 50 years old with Graves disease. The source was peripheral blood mononuclear cells (PBMCs), collected when the disease was refractory, from a patient treated with antithyroid drugs. This chain connects TRBV6-2 or TRBV6-3 to TRBJ2-7, with D hard to call. CDR3 loop: CASSYSKSAEPYEQYF. The CDR3 DNA reads TGTGCCAGCAGTTACTCGAAGAGTGCAGAGCCCTACGAGCAGTACTTC.